These 15 T cell receptor beta chains were all obtained from the same sample, sequenced in a study of cytomegalovirus exposure and HLA in healthy donors. The protocol was immunoSEQ multiplex PCR, while the TCRdb copy is restricted to in-frame clones and leaves out a portion. The sample records 150,000 to 200,000 clones, roughly 89% being singletons. Sequencing was done on a sample of PBMCs. The receptors shown here come from a woman younger than 35 in good health and CMV-seropositive.

This clone was picked up a small number of times. The chain employs TRBV2 and TRBJ1-6; possible D gene TRBD1, 5 bases. CDR3 length equals 14 residues. V was shortened by 7 bases and J by 9 bases, with 16 bases between the two germline ends. The germline CDR1 and CDR2 sequences are SNHLY and FYNNEI. CDR3 protein: CASTGGGVSSPLHF. The CDR3 DNA is TGTGCCAGCACGGGGGGGGGAGTAAGTTCACCCCTCCACTTT.

V and J are TRBV18 and TRBJ1-1; D remains ambiguous. CDR3 length: 13 residues. In germline, CDR1 is KGHSH, CDR2 LQKENI. Trimming stripped 3 bases from V and 0 bases from J, with 5 bases between. The chain's CDR3 is CASSPSVNTEAFF. CDR3 DNA: TGTGCCAGCTCACCCTCGGTGAACACTGAAGCTTTCTTT.

This chain connects TRBV28 to TRBJ1-4; no clear D gene. This CDR3 has 12 amino acids. Germline-derived CDR1 and CDR2 are MDHEN and SYDVKM. Trimming stripped 6 bases from V and 8 bases from J, with 10 bases between. This CDR3 reads CASRSPVEKLFF. CDR3 DNA sequence: TGTGCCAGCAGGTCCCCGGTGGAAAAACTGTTTTTT.

This chain uses TRBV27 with TRBJ2-2, with 12 bases that match TRBD2. This CDR3 has 16 amino acids. In germline, CDR1 is MNHEY, CDR2 SMNVEV (reference sequence). With V trimmed by 7 bases and J by 7 bases, 10 bases remained unmatched. DNA of the CDR3: TGTGCCAGCACTTCTAGCGGGAGGGGCGGGAGCGGGGAGCTGTTTTTT. Translation gives CASTSSGRGGSGELFF.

This clone has a handful of counts. V gene TRBV5-6 combines with J gene TRBJ1-5; TRBD1 agrees at 8 bases. CDR1 and CDR2 (germline): SGHDT, YYEEEE. This CDR3 has 12 residues. V lost 5 bases and J lost 9; bases outside the gene matches: 4. CDR3 protein: CASRTGTGPQHF. DNA of the CDR3: TGTGCCAGCAGAACCGGGACAGGGCCCCAGCATTTT.

This clone occurred once. The chain employs TRBV4-3 and TRBJ2-3; D not certain. The germline V gene has CDR1 LGHNA and CDR2 YSLEER. V was pared by 1 base and J by 2 bases, with 13 bases between. There are 16 residues in the CDR3. The CDR3 region is CASSQGALGLTDTQYF. CDR3 DNA sequence: TGCGCCAGCAGCCAAGGGGCCCTTGGGCTCACAGATACGCAGTATTTT.

This chain uses TRBV5-8 with TRBJ1-4, with 7 bases that match TRBD1. Trimming removed 2 bases from V and 12 bases from J; junction bases left unmatched: 16. The CDR3 covers 16 residues. Germline V gene data show CDR1 as SGHTS and CDR2 as YDEGEE. CDR3 residues: CASSFDRVDLREELFF. CDR3 nucleotides: TGTGCCAGCAGCTTCGACAGGGTGGACTTAAGGGAGGAACTGTTTTTT.

The V gene is TRBV7-9, the J gene TRBJ2-7; 9 nucleotides align to TRBD1. With V trimmed by 5 bases and J by 5 bases, 10 bases remained unmatched. The V gene's germline CDR1 is SEHNR and CDR2 FQNEAQ (reference sequence). The CDR3 is 15 amino acids. The CDR3: CASSPPGQGSDEQYF. DNA for the CDR3: TGTGCCAGCAGCCCGCCAGGACAGGGGTCCGACGAGCAGTACTTC.

The rearrangement links TRBV19 to TRBJ1-2; D gene unclear. CDR1 and CDR2 from the germline V gene are LNHDA and SQIVND (reference sequence). This CDR3 contains 14 residues. V lost 3 bases and J lost 7, with 15 bases in between. CDR3 DNA sequence: TGTGCCAGTAGTATCGGGTCAAATCGGGGTGGCTACACCTTC. Amino acid sequence: CASSIGSNRGGYTF.

This chain uses TRBV4-2 with TRBJ2-2; 8 bases are a match to TRBD2. V shed 4 bases and J 1 base; nucleotides not matched to a gene: 8. This CDR3 spans 17 amino acids. Germline assignment: CDR1 LGHNA and CDR2 YNFKEQ. Written as DNA, the CDR3 is TGTGCCAGCAGCCTTACGGGGGGGCAGTTGAACACCGGGGAGCTGTTTTTT. Translating it yields CASSLTGGQLNTGELFF.

This chain links TRBV5-1 with TRBJ1-4; TRBD1 aligns across 8 bases. The V gene end was trimmed by 0 bases and the J gene end by 5 bases; junction bases not matched to a gene: 3. Germline CDR1 and CDR2: SGHRS and YFSETQ. The CDR3 covers 15 residues. The DNA for the CDR3 is TGCGCCAGCAGCTTGGGACAGGGGCCGAATGAAAAACTGTTTTTT. Protein product: CASSLGQGPNEKLFF.

The V call is TRBV18, the J call TRBJ1-5; 9 nucleotides agree with TRBD1. CDR3 length equals 18 residues. V was pared by 3 bases and J by 0 bases, with 9 bases of the junction left unmatched. CDR1 and CDR2 from the germline V gene are KGHSH and LQKENI. The CDR3, as DNA: TGTGCCAGCTCACCCCCGGGACAGGGAAAATATAGCAATCAGCCCCAGCATTTT. It codes for CASSPPGQGKYSNQPQHF.

The gene calls are TRBV5-1 and TRBJ2-5; perhaps TRBD2 as D (6 bases). CDR3 length: 13 amino acids. V lost 4 bases to trimming and J lost 5 bases, with 12 bases between them. CDR1 SGHRS and CDR2 YFSETQ come from the germline V gene. The CDR3 loop reads CASSGASGETQYF. In DNA, the CDR3 is TGCGCCAGCAGCGGGGCGAGCGGGGAGACCCAGTACTTC.

The chain links TRBV9 to TRBJ1-4, with a possible D match to TRBD1 (6 bases). The germline CDR1 and CDR2 sequences are SGDLS and YYNGEE. The CDR3 runs 16 residues. V was shortened by 3 bases and J by 4 bases, with 16 bases between the two germline ends. As DNA, the CDR3 is TGTGCCAGCAGCGCCCAAGGGGGGGCTTTTAATGAAAAACTGTTTTTT. Translating gives CASSAQGGAFNEKLFF.

V is TRBV5-5 and J is TRBJ2-7, with 7 positions matching TRBD1. The V gene end was trimmed by 4 bases and the J gene end by 3 bases; junction bases not matched to a gene: 10. The CDR3 contains 15 residues. The germline CDR1 and CDR2 sequences are SGHKS and YYEKEE (reference sequence). This CDR3 is CASSPITGVGYEQYF. In DNA, the CDR3 is TGTGCCAGCAGCCCAATAACAGGGGTAGGCTACGAGCAGTACTTC.